One and the same sample provided the 29 T cell receptor beta chains below, sequenced in a study of shared clonotypes between healthy human individuals. Libraries were prepared by immunoSEQ multiplex PCR; TCRdb keeps only in-frame clonotypes and omits some of them. The sample has 300,000 to 400,000 clones; around nine tenths are singletons. Material: memory CD8+ T cells sorted from blood. The sample's subset: CD45RO+ cells pooled with CCR7-negative TemRA cells. These receptors were obtained from a man aged 18 to 35 in good health.

In this sample, this clone turned up once. The J gene is TRBJ1-5, the V gene TRBV19; 8 bases line up with TRBD1. The CDR3 has 14 amino acids. Germline V lookup: CDR1 LNHDA, CDR2 SQIVND (reference sequence). V gave up 7 bases and J gave up 9 bases; unmatched junction bases: 11. DNA for the CDR3: TGTGCCAGTAAGGAGGACAGGGAATATCGGCCCCAGCATTTT. Translating gives CASKEDREYRPQHF.

This clone was detected once. The rearrangement joins TRBV10-2 to TRBJ2-1, with D possibly called TRBD1 or TRBD2 (5 bases each). Germline values: CDR1 WSHSY, CDR2 SAAADI. Trimming shortened V by 5 bases and J by 8 bases, and 19 bases separated the two germline ends. The CDR3 sequence is 15 residues long. CDR3 loop: CASSLGAAVRDEQFF. As DNA, the CDR3 is TGCGCCAGCAGTTTGGGAGCTGCAGTCAGGGATGAGCAGTTCTTC.

This clone was seen only once. The chain carries TRBV6-6 and TRBJ1-4, with D tentatively TRBD1 (5 bases). The CDR3 is made up of 15 amino acids. Germline CDR1 is MNHNY and CDR2 is SVGAGI (reference sequence). Trimming removed 4 bases at V and 8 bases at J, with 17 bases between. The CDR3 region has the DNA TGTGCCAGCAGTTTGATTCAGGGAGGCAGGGAAAAACTGTTTTTT. As protein: CASSLIQGGREKLFF.

This chain uses TRBV5-8 with TRBJ1-2, with 7 bases matching TRBD1. V lost 4 bases and J lost 4; bases outside the gene matches: 7. Germline V gives CDR1 SGHTS, CDR2 YDEGEE. The CDR3 contains 14 residues. In nucleotides, the CDR3 is TGTGCCAGCAGCCCAAGGGACAGTTCCTATGGCTACACCTTC. It is translated as CASSPRDSSYGYTF.

The CDR3 DNA sequence: TGTGCCAGCAGTGGGGGACAGGGAAATTCACCCCTCCACTTT. The encoded protein is CASSGGQGNSPLHF. This chain links TRBV2 with TRBJ1-6; 9 positions match TRBD1. Germline assignment: CDR1 SNHLY and CDR2 FYNNEI. V shed 4 bases, J shed 7 bases, and the junction held 2 bases outside the gene matches. The CDR3 runs to 14 residues.

Notes on this clone: One base separates it from a far larger clone, so it is likely a read error. The sample carries other DNA sequences with the same CDR3. V and J are TRBV4-3 and TRBJ1-1; D is ambiguous. The CDR3 runs 13 residues. V lost 0 bases and J lost 5, with 7 bases in between. Germline values: CDR1 LGHNA, CDR2 YSLEER. CDR3 in DNA: TGCGCCAGCAGCCAAGATTGGGGAACTGAAGCTTTCTTT. It is translated as CASSQDWGTEAFF.

The gene calls are TRBV5-1 and TRBJ2-7; tentative D call: TRBD1 (5 bases). This CDR3 is 17 amino acids long. The germline V and J ends were trimmed by 4 bases and 2 bases, with 22 bases remaining between them. Looked up from germline, CDR1 is SGHRS and CDR2 is YFSETQ. The CDR3 nucleotides are TGCGCCAGCAGCGCATTAGATGGACATTTCTTTCCCTACGAGCAGTACTTC. It is translated as CASSALDGHFFPYEQYF.

The gene calls are TRBV4-1 and TRBJ2-3; D unclear. V was clipped by 1 base and J by 2 bases, with 7 bases between them. The CDR3 is 14 residues long. Germline CDR1 is MGHRA and CDR2 is YSYEKL. The DNA of the CDR3 is TGCGCCAGCAGCCAAGGAATCTACACAGATACGCAGTATTTT. Amino acids: CASSQGIYTDTQYF.

V usage is TRBV6-1 and J usage is TRBJ2-7; TRBD2 aligns across 9 bases. Germline loops: CDR1 MNHNS, CDR2 SASEGT. The CDR3 spans 18 residues. The V and J ends lost 0 bases and 0 bases, in that order; junction bases with no gene match: 9. The CDR3 sequence is CASSEAAGGTVNSYEQYF. The CDR3 DNA reads as TGTGCCAGCAGTGAAGCGGCGGGGGGGACAGTGAACTCCTACGAGCAGTACTTC.

The chain is built from TRBV19 and TRBJ1-5, with 10 bases lining up with TRBD1. The J segment lost 7 bases and the V segment lost 8 bases, leaving 11 bases of the junction unmatched. The CDR3 contains 15 residues. Germline V gene lookup returns CDR1 LNHDA and CDR2 SQIVND (reference sequence). CDR3 coding DNA: TGTGCCAGTCACCCGGGACAGGGGTCCGGACAGCCCCAGCATTTT. This encodes CASHPGQGSGQPQHF.

The gene calls are TRBV28 and TRBJ2-7; 8 nucleotides line up with TRBD2. V lost 2 bases and J lost 1; bases outside the gene matches: 7. Looked up from germline, CDR1 is MDHEN and CDR2 is SYDVKM. This CDR3 is built from 16 residues. The CDR3 bases are TGTGCCAGCAGTTTACGAACGGCGGGGGGTTCCTACGAGCAGTACTTC. It yields the protein CASSLRTAGGSYEQYF.

The chain recombines TRBV30 with TRBJ2-4; D might be TRBD2 (6 bases). Trimming took off 1 base at V and 0 bases at J, with 7 bases between the two ends. The CDR3 totals 14 residues. Per the germline V gene, CDR1 is GTSNPN and CDR2 is SVGIG (reference sequence). CDR3 region: CAWSGGVAKNIQYF. The CDR3 DNA reads as TGTGCCTGGAGTGGGGGGGTAGCCAAAAACATTCAGTACTTC.

V gene TRBV4-2 combines with J gene TRBJ2-7; 13 bases agree with TRBD2. Looked up from germline, CDR1 is LGHNA and CDR2 is YNFKEQ. This CDR3 has 17 residues. Unmatched junction bases numbered 10, after V lost 5 bases and J lost 3 bases. The CDR3 DNA reads TGTGCCAGCAGCTTCCCGAAGACTAGCGGGGGGATCTACGAGCAGTACTTC. Translating it yields CASSFPKTSGGIYEQYF.

This clone was detected ten times or more. The chain is built from TRBV19 and TRBJ1-1, with no clear D. Germline V gene sequence: CDR1 LNHDA, CDR2 SQIVND (reference sequence). The CDR3 sequence is 13 residues long. Trimming removed 3 bases at V and 0 bases at J, with 5 bases between. This CDR3 is CASSITMNTEAFF. In DNA, the CDR3 is TGTGCCAGTAGTATTACGATGAACACTGAAGCTTTCTTT.

The chain employs TRBV7-8 and TRBJ1-3; D not certain. From germline, CDR1 is SGHVS and CDR2 FQNEAQ. The CDR3 is 14 residues long. Trimming took off 3 bases at V and 0 bases at J, with 6 bases between the two ends. The CDR3 coding sequence is TGTGCCAGCAGCTTTTTGGTCTCTGGAAACACCATATATTTT. Its protein product is CASSFLVSGNTIYF.

The chain has TRBV28 and TRBJ1-1; D is ambiguous. The CDR3 is made up of 15 amino acids. V was pared by 3 bases and J by 1 base, with 12 bases between. Germline V gives CDR1 MDHEN, CDR2 SYDVKM. CDR3: CASSFKPGTNTEAFF. The CDR3 DNA reads TGTGCCAGCAGTTTTAAACCCGGCACGAACACTGAAGCTTTCTTT. Based on the CDR3 plus reference TRBV28 and TRBJ1-1, the full variable domain is DVKVTQSSRYLVKRTGEKVFLECVQDMDHENMFWYRQDPGLGLRLIYFSYDVKMKEKGDIPEGYSVSREKKERFSLILESASTNQTSMYLCASSFKPGTNTEAFFGQGTRLTVV.

The gene calls are TRBV5-1 and TRBJ1-4; 8 bases align to TRBD1. With 3 bases clipped from V and 3 bases from J, the junction kept 16 bases outside the gene matches. CDR1 and CDR2 (germline): SGHRS, YFSETQ. The CDR3 length is 19 residues. The CDR3 DNA is TGCGCCAGCAGCTCGCGACCGGGACAGGCTGGGAGGGCTAATGAAAAACTGTTTTTT. Its translation is CASSSRPGQAGRANEKLFF.

This chain links TRBV9 with TRBJ2-1, with unresolved D. The germline V gene has CDR1 SGDLS and CDR2 YYNGEE. The ends were cut back, 3 bases at V and 9 bases at J, with 13 bases in the middle. The CDR3 totals 13 residues. DNA for the CDR3: TGTGCCAGCAGCGGGAGTGACCCCGGTGAGCAGTTCTTC. It yields the protein CASSGSDPGEQFF. Looking up the rest from reference TRBV9 and TRBJ2-1 gives the full variable domain: DSGVTQTPKHLITATGQRVTLRCSPRSGDLSVYWYQQSLDQGLQFLIQYYNGEERAKGNILERFSAQQFPDLHSELNLSSLELGDSALYFCASSGSDPGEQFFGPGTRLTVL.

The chain combines TRBV28 with TRBJ1-5, with TRBD1 as a possible D gene (6 bases). Trimming took 3 bases from V and 2 from J, leaving 14 bases between them. CDR3 length: 16 amino acids. CDR1 is MDHEN, CDR2 SYDVKM, per germline. Here the CDR3 reads CASSFSGGGGNQPQHF. CDR3 nucleotides: TGTGCCAGCAGTTTTTCCGGGGGCGGAGGCAATCAGCCCCAGCATTTT.

In this sample, this clone turned up many times. V usage is TRBV2 and J usage is TRBJ2-7; the D gene is possibly TRBD2 (5 bases). This CDR3 is built from 15 residues. Deletions cut 6 bases from V and 0 bases from J, with 15 bases between. Germline lookup yields CDR1 SNHLY and CDR2 FYNNEI. The CDR3 DNA reads TGTGCCAGCAGAAATGGACTCCGAAGCTCCTACGAGCAGTACTTC. Residues: CASRNGLRSSYEQYF.

Only a few counts were recorded for this clone. The V and J genes are TRBV6-5 and TRBJ1-2; a possible D gene is TRBD1 (5 bases). Germline V gene data show CDR1 as MNHEY and CDR2 as SVGAGI. This CDR3 is 15 amino acids long. The V and J ends lost 5 bases and 8 bases respectively, with 21 bases between them. The CDR3 here is CASSPVSARDQGYTF. DNA of the CDR3: TGTGCCAGCAGTCCCGTCTCGGCCAGGGATCAGGGCTACACCTTC.

This clone occurred a few times. The chain uses TRBV5-6 and TRBJ2-7; no clear D. Per the germline V gene, CDR1 is SGHDT and CDR2 is YYEEEE. V lost 2 bases and J lost 1, with 7 bases in between. CDR3 length equals 13 residues. CDR3 in amino acids: CASSFMGSYEQYF. In DNA form, the CDR3 reads TGTGCCAGCAGCTTTATGGGTTCCTACGAGCAGTACTTC.

V and J are TRBV10-2 and TRBJ2-7; D ambiguous. Germline CDR1 is WSHSY and CDR2 is SAAADI. The length of the CDR3 is 11 residues. Trimming took 6 bases from V and 7 from J, leaving 10 bases between them. The CDR3: CASSLDVEQYF. Written as DNA, the CDR3 is TGCGCCAGCAGCTTGGATGTGGAGCAGTACTTC.

The V call is TRBV27, the J call TRBJ2-3; D possibly corresponds to TRBD1 (5 bases). Germline V gene sequence: CDR1 MNHEY, CDR2 SMNVEV (reference sequence). With 3 bases removed from V and 3 bases from J, the gap between germline ends came to 10 bases. The CDR3 sequence is 14 residues long. CDR3 bases: TGTGCCAGCAGTTTCCAGGGATGGACAGATACGCAGTATTTT. Its protein is CASSFQGWTDTQYF.

This chain uses TRBV4-3 with TRBJ2-5, with D possibly matching TRBD2 (5 bases). The V gene's germline CDR1 is LGHNA and CDR2 YSLEER. This CDR3 has 16 residues. The ends were cut back, 4 bases at V and 2 bases at J, with 17 bases in the middle. The CDR3 loop is CASSRLLGSYQETQYF. The DNA of the CDR3 is TGCGCCAGCAGCCGACTACTAGGATCATATCAAGAGACCCAGTACTTC.

The chain uses TRBV11-2 and TRBJ2-5; 12 nucleotides align to TRBD2. Germline loops: CDR1 SGHAT, CDR2 FQNNGV. V shed 2 bases, J shed 5 bases, and the junction held 9 bases outside the gene matches. The length of the CDR3 is 17 residues. Written as DNA, the CDR3 is TGTGCCAGCAGCTTAAAATCTAGCGGGAGGGCAGGGGAGACCCAGTACTTC. Encoded protein: CASSLKSSGRAGETQYF. The full variable domain, rest sourced from reference TRBV11-2 and TRBJ2-5, is EAGVAQSPRYKIIEKRQSVAFWCNPISGHATLYWYQQILGQGPKLLIQFQNNGVVDDSQLPKDRFSAERLKGVDSTLKIQPAKLEDSAVYLCASSLKSSGRAGETQYFGPGTRLLVL.

The chain couples TRBV5-6 to TRBJ1-1; no definite D call. CDR1 SGHDT and CDR2 YYEEEE come from the germline V gene. This CDR3 has 14 amino acids. V was pared by 2 bases and J by 3 bases, with 11 bases between. The DNA of the CDR3 is TGTGCCAGCAGCTTTGACTGGGTCGACACTGAAGCTTTCTTT. Translating gives CASSFDWVDTEAFF.

This chain connects TRBV7-9 to TRBJ2-7, with D unresolved. This CDR3 spans 14 amino acids. V lost 6 bases to trimming and J lost 6 bases, with 18 bases between them. The V gene's germline CDR1 is SEHNR and CDR2 FQNEAQ (reference sequence). The CDR3 DNA sequence: TGTGCCAGCAGGAAAGTGGGGTTCCGCGGCGAGCAGTACTTC. Its translation: CASRKVGFRGEQYF.

V usage is TRBV4-1 and J usage is TRBJ2-3; weak D call: TRBD1 (5 bases). Germline CDR1 is MGHRA and CDR2 is YSYEKL. The length of the CDR3 is 18 residues. Trimming removed 0 bases at V and 2 bases at J, with 18 bases between. CDR3 bases: TGCGCCAGCAGCCAAGAGTTAGTAGGGGAAGGGCTCACAGATACGCAGTATTTT. Protein sequence: CASSQELVGEGLTDTQYF.